This entry describes one T cell receptor beta chain. No cognate antigen has been identified for it. No base quality information exists; no much larger clone differs at one position. Including cysteine and phenylalanine, the CDR3 has 14 amino acids. CDR3 DNA is the only sequence kept; it has 42 bases, read in frame from the first base. From the germline V gene, CDR1 is MDHEN and CDR2 is SYDVKM. V is cut by 4 bases and J by 5 bases, and the space between the germline ends is 15 bases. These data are taken from a study of Graves' ophthalmopathy and Graves' hyperthyroidism (dated by TCRdb to the late 2010s). Looking at the study overall: Peripheral blood was collected before any treatment was given, at the time of initial diagnosis. To tell Graves' ophthalmopathy apart from Graves' hyperthyroidism, and to predict which patients would progress to ophthalmopathy, the study relied on TCR beta repertoire signatures. In total, approximately 130 blood samples were TCR-sequenced: 40 to 45 ophthalmopathy, under 85 hyperthyroidism and some 17 hyperthyroidism-to-ophthalmopathy patients. To explore V-J signatures that separate ophthalmopathy from hyperthyroidism, a discovery set of about a hundred patients was enrolled, consisting of roughly 45 with ophthalmopathy and fewer than 60 with stable hyperthyroidism. The independent validation cohort included approximately 19 hyperthyroidism patients plus 17 patients who later progressed from hyperthyroidism to ophthalmopathy. In roughly six hyperthyroidism patients, T-cell repertoires of thyroid tissue and blood were compared. Following sample collection, hyperthyroidism patients were given methimazole at a starting dose of 30 mg daily, and ophthalmopathy patients were given high-dose intravenous methylprednisolone. For training and testing, the 100 or so patients in the discovery cohort were randomly divided in a 7:3 ratio.

For repertoire sequencing, the TCR beta CDR3 regions were amplified from RNA transcripts. HTBI primers and the Qiagen OneStep RT-PCR kit were used in a first-round RT-PCR, which was followed by a second-round multiplex PCR, size selection and purification. Libraries were sequenced paired-end with 100 bp reads on an Illumina HiSeq2000. The paper's processing steps were these. SOAPnuke was used for read processing, and reads with adapters, uncalled bases, a mean Phred below 15, or no exact constant-primer or identifier match were discarded. High-quality paired reads were merged with COPE v1.2.5. Each unique nucleotide sequence was treated as a clonotype, and MiTCR v1.1 was used to align the clonotypes to the IMGT TRB V, D and J references. The analysis was limited to V-J combinations with a frequency above 0.0001, which together covered 99.2% of repertoires. A TCR clonal expansion and chaos score per V-J combination was defined as the ratio of F50 clonal expansion to chaos observed in the TCRdist matrix. Welch's t-statistics and random forest were used to reduce the features to 10 to 15 V-J combinations, which were then used as input to a naive Bayes classifier. The similarity between thyroid and blood repertoires was quantified using the Morisita-Horn index. TCRdb passed the public sequencing reads through fastp at Q25 and MiXCR, retaining productive beta sequences. Records with the same CDR3 protein are collapsed into one entry carrying the most frequent genes and DNA. None of the V and J calls come from the authors' own analysis; TCRdb made them. The sample includes roughly 170,000 distinct CDR3 sequences, with 39% observed a single time. 8% to 9.5% of the sample rests with the top ten.

The ophthalmopathy patients had moderately to severely active disease, with a Clinical Activity Score of 3 or higher, a NOSPECS grade of 4 or higher, and a disease duration of less than 3 months. Anyone with other autoimmune diseases, uncontrolled infections, pregnancy or lactation was excluded from the study. Clinical symptoms, serum thyroxine, TRAb, thyroid ultrasound and orbital computed tomography were used for diagnosis. Ficoll-Paque density gradient centrifugation was used to isolate PBMCs from around 9.1 ml of fresh peripheral blood. Total RNA was extracted with Trizol reagent and quality-checked on an Agilent 2100 Bioanalyzer. What the research found in general, with its limitations: No statistical method was used to predetermine the sample size, and group allocation was not hidden from the investigators. Most expanded thyroid clonotypes with frequency above 0.001 were also detected in blood, suggesting blood repertoires may reflect the thyroid immune response. In validation, the model predicted ophthalmopathy progression with about 71% sensitivity and 72.22% specificity; 12 predicted patients were CT-confirmed with GO in a median of approximately 6.2 months. In cross-validation, the 13-signature model distinguished ophthalmopathy from stable hyperthyroidism with just over 85% sensitivity and about 84% specificity, and in the test set the corresponding values were approximately 80% and 68%.

In this chain, TRBV28 is recombined with TRBJ2-7; the D call is tentative, TRBD1 or TRBD2, as each matches 5 bases. The source material was peripheral blood. The source of this sequence is a man aged 25-40 years with Graves' ophthalmopathy. Donor details come from another sample of the same person, matched by shared clones. The CDR3 reads CASSWDVGYHEQYF. The nucleotides are TGTGCCAGCAGTTGGGACGTCGGGTACCACGAGCAGTACTTC. Outside the CDR3, residues come from the reference TRBV28 and TRBJ2-7 proteins, so the full variable domain is: DVKVTQSSRYLVKRTGEKVFLECVQDMDHENMFWYRQDPGLGLRLIYFSYDVKMKEKGDIPEGYSVSREKKERFSLILESASTNQTSMYLCASSWDVGYHEQYFGPGTRLTVT.